Detailed here is one T cell receptor (beta chain). The sample belongs to a study of control samples from healthy donors and cancer patients. Using immunoSEQ multiplex PCR, the repertoire was profiled, and TCRdb retains in-frame clones only, with some absent. The table records tens of thousands of clones, about 81% of them present only once. The CDR3 is 15 residues long. Germline V gene sequence: CDR1 MNHEY, CDR2 SVGAGI. V lost 2 bases, J lost 2 bases, and 2 bases stayed unmatched. Source material: PBMCs. This receptor was obtained from a man between 65 and 85 years old with lung cancer. The V and J genes are TRBV6-5 and TRBJ2-2, with TRBD1 matching 7 bases. In DNA, the CDR3 is TGTGCCAGCAGTTACGACAGGGAAAACACCGGGGAGCTGTTTTTT. Residues: CASSYDRENTGELFF.